This entry lists 31 T cell receptor beta chains sequenced from one sample in a study of CD8+ T cells in alopecia areata. Reverse transcribed after extraction, RNA yielded cDNA as the sequencing template. TCRdb's table, derived via immunoSEQ multiplex PCR, lists solely in-frame clones and lacks some. This sample has roughly 25,000 clones, with about 50% found just once. Sequencing used NKG2D-high CD8+ T cells sorted from blood. Every receptor here comes from a human donor with alopecia areata.

The chain combines TRBV4-1 with TRBJ2-7, with TRBD1 matching over 9 bases. CDR1 is MGHRA and CDR2 is YSYEKL in the germline V gene. This CDR3 spans 16 amino acids. Trimming cost V 4 bases and J 2 bases; bases outside gene matches: 9. CDR3 residues: CASSPTTGQGAYEQYF. CDR3 DNA: TGCGCCAGCAGCCCCACTACGGGACAGGGAGCCTACGAGCAGTACTTC.

The chain recombines TRBV4-1 with TRBJ2-1; 9 bases are a match to TRBD2. Losses at the gene ends were 2 bases for V and 8 bases for J; bases not matched to a gene: 7. The CDR3 has 15 amino acids. Germline loops: CDR1 MGHRA, CDR2 YSYEKL. This CDR3 reads CASSQLAGSGYEQFF. The DNA for the CDR3 is TGCGCCAGCAGCCAACTAGCGGGAAGTGGATATGAGCAGTTCTTC.

The V and J genes are TRBV10-3 and TRBJ2-2; D call uncertain. The CDR3 runs 13 residues. From germline, CDR1 is ENHRY and CDR2 SYGVKD. V was shortened by 6 bases and J by 1 base, with 6 bases between the two germline ends. CDR3: CAIRVENTGELFF. DNA of the CDR3: TGTGCCATCAGGGTCGAGAACACCGGGGAGCTGTTTTTT.

J is TRBJ2-1 and V is TRBV5-4, with D unresolved. Germline V gene lookup returns CDR1 SGHNT and CDR2 YYREEE (reference sequence). The CDR3 spans 12 residues. The V gene lost 4 bases and the J gene lost 9 bases, with 11 bases spanning the gap. The CDR3: CASSPRLPEQFF. CDR3 coding DNA: TGTGCCAGCAGCCCCAGGCTGCCTGAGCAGTTCTTC.

V gene TRBV5-1 combines with J gene TRBJ2-7; the match to TRBD1 covers 9 bases. Germline values: CDR1 SGHRS, CDR2 YFSETQ. V trimming: 4 bases; J trimming: 5 bases; junction bases outside the gene matches: 10. The CDR3 is 15 residues long. The CDR3 nucleotides are TGCGCCAGCAGCGAACCGGGACAGGGCACCCACGAGCAGTACTTC. This codes for CASSEPGQGTHEQYF. The full variable domain, completed using reference TRBV5-1 and TRBJ2-7, is KAGVTQTPRYLIKTRGQQVTLSCSPISGHRSVSWYQQTPGQGLQFLFEYFSETQRNKGNFPGRFSGRQFSNSRSEMNVSTLELGDSALYLCASSEPGQGTHEQYFGPGTRLTVT.

V and J are TRBV6-6 and TRBJ2-1; a possible D gene is TRBD2 (7 bases). The CDR3 length is 15 residues. CDR1 is MNHNY and CDR2 is SVGAGI in the germline V gene (reference sequence). Trimming removed 7 bases from V and 2 bases from J, with 15 bases in between. The CDR3 spells CASTRGGGTYNEQFF. CDR3 sequence (DNA): TGTGCCAGCACAAGGGGGGGCGGAACCTACAATGAGCAGTTCTTC.

V and J are TRBV5-4 and TRBJ2-3, with a weak D call TRBD2 (5 bases). There are 14 residues in the CDR3. V gave up 10 bases and J gave up 2 bases, with 17 bases separating them. Germline-derived CDR1 and CDR2 are SGHNT and YYREEE (reference sequence). CDR3 sequence (DNA): TGTGCCCAGAGGGATCTCGAGAACACAGATACGCAGTATTTT. Protein product: CAQRDLENTDTQYF.

The sample holds many counts of this clone. This chain joins TRBV5-6 and TRBJ2-7; 8 nucleotides match TRBD1. The V gene's germline CDR1 is SGHDT and CDR2 YYEEEE. Trimming took 4 bases from V and 7 from J; bases not matched to a gene: 7. The CDR3 sequence is 13 residues long. In nucleotides, the CDR3 is TGTGCCAGCAGCCCAGGGACAGGCCAAGAGCAGTACTTC. Encoded protein: CASSPGTGQEQYF.

The chain uses TRBV7-9 and TRBJ1-5; TRBD1 matches 9 bases. CDR1 is SEHNR, CDR2 FQNEAQ, per germline (reference sequence). The CDR3 consists of 16 residues. V dropped 3 bases and J dropped 4; count of bases not matched to a gene: 7. The DNA for the CDR3 is TGTGCCAGCAGCTTGGGGGGACAGGGACTGAATCAGCCCCAGCATTTT. It is translated as CASSLGGQGLNQPQHF.

This clone was observed a few times. The gene calls are TRBV27 and TRBJ1-2; the D is unclear. The CDR3 runs 12 residues. Deletions cut 6 bases from V and 4 bases from J, with 9 bases between. The germline CDR1 and CDR2 sequences are MNHEY and SMNVEV (reference sequence). The CDR3 is CASRFGSYGYTF. The DNA of the CDR3 is TGTGCCAGCAGATTTGGTTCCTATGGCTACACCTTC.

The V gene is TRBV14, the J gene TRBJ2-3; D is possibly TRBD1 (5 bases). CDR1 SGHDN and CDR2 FVKESK come from the germline V gene. The CDR3 spans 13 residues. The V end lost 7 bases, the J end lost 1 base, and 9 bases lay between the germline ends. CDR3 DNA: TGTGCCAGCACAGGGATCCGCACAGATACGCAGTATTTT. Its translation: CASTGIRTDTQYF.

J is TRBJ2-7 and V is TRBV5-1, with 10 bases matching TRBD1. Germline values: CDR1 SGHRS, CDR2 YFSETQ. Losses at the gene ends were 1 base for V and 1 base for J; bases not matched to a gene: 11. The CDR3 is 18 amino acids. The CDR3 loop reads CASSLYPAGTGVSYEQYF. CDR3 nucleotide sequence: TGCGCCAGCAGCTTGTATCCGGCCGGGACAGGGGTTTCCTACGAGCAGTACTTC.

The chain carries TRBV19 and TRBJ2-7; TRBD2 agrees at 10 bases. The CDR3 runs 14 residues. The J segment lost 1 base and the V segment lost 6 bases, leaving 3 bases of the junction unmatched. Per germline, CDR1 LNHDA and CDR2 SQIVND (reference sequence). DNA for the CDR3: TGTGCCAGTAGAAAGCGGGAGGGTTCCTACGAGCAGTACTTC. This gives the protein CASRKREGSYEQYF.

There are many counts of this clone. This chain uses TRBV19 with TRBJ1-4, with 9 bases matching TRBD1. The ends lost 10 bases at V and 7 bases at J; junction bases unmatched: 4. CDR3 length equals 12 residues. Germline CDR1 and CDR2: LNHDA and SQIVND (reference sequence). The CDR3, as DNA: TGTGCCACCCGACAGGGGGGTGAAAAACTGTTTTTT. This translates into CATRQGGEKLFF.

The rearrangement links TRBV27 to TRBJ2-5; 9 positions match TRBD2. The CDR3 runs to 14 residues. V lost 3 bases, J lost 7 bases, and 6 bases stayed unmatched. Per germline, CDR1 MNHEY and CDR2 SMNVEV (reference sequence). The CDR3 DNA follows: TGTGCCAGCAGTTTTAAGGCGGGAGGGGGGACCCAGTACTTC. Amino acid sequence: CASSFKAGGGTQYF.

This clone is labeled medium-sized. This rearrangement joins TRBV27 to TRBJ2-7; no firm D call. Germline assignment: CDR1 MNHEY and CDR2 SMNVEV (reference sequence). Trimming stripped 5 bases from V and 4 bases from J, with 6 bases between. The length of the CDR3 is 11 residues. The CDR3 sequence: CASSKGYEQYF. CDR3 coding DNA: TGTGCCAGCAGTAAAGGTTACGAGCAGTACTTC.

This clone has just a few counts. The chain joins TRBV28 to TRBJ2-4, with D possibly being TRBD1 (5 bases). The CDR3 has 17 amino acids. Germline CDR1 MDHEN, CDR2 SYDVKM. Between the trimmed V and J ends, which lost 0 bases and 0 bases, there was a span of 12 bases. This chain's CDR3 is CASSLCRGCVAKNIQYF. The CDR3 nucleotides read TGTGCCAGCAGTTTATGTAGGGGCTGCGTAGCCAAAAACATTCAGTACTTC.

J is TRBJ1-2 and V is TRBV27, with D perhaps TRBD1 (5 bases). The CDR3 spans 15 residues. Germline V gene lookup returns CDR1 MNHEY and CDR2 SMNVEV (reference sequence). Trimming took off 1 base at V and 4 bases at J, with 13 bases between the two ends. In DNA, the CDR3 is TGTGCCAGCAGTTTATATGGGGGTGACCTCTATGGCTACACCTTC. It specifies CASSLYGGDLYGYTF.

The chain carries TRBV2 and TRBJ2-1, with 9 positions matching TRBD1. The CDR3 spans 13 residues. Losses at the gene ends were 8 bases for V and 6 bases for J; bases not matched to a gene: 5. The germline V gene has CDR1 SNHLY and CDR2 FYNNEI. Here the CDR3 DNA reads TGTGCCAGCCTCGTGGGACAGGGCAATGAGCAGTTCTTC. This sequence encodes CASLVGQGNEQFF.

The V call is TRBV13, the J call TRBJ2-7; D is unresolved. Germline CDR1 reads PRHDT; CDR2 reads FYEKMQ (reference sequence). V was pared by 3 bases and J by 6 bases, with 9 bases between. The CDR3 length is 12 residues. The CDR3 DNA sequence: TGTGCCAGCAGCTTTCCTAGTTCCGAGCAGTACTTC. Translated, it gives CASSFPSSEQYF.

On this clone: Distinct nucleotide sequences in the sample also encode this CDR3. The chain is built from TRBV10-3 and TRBJ1-1; unclear D gene. The V and J ends lost 4 bases and 1 base respectively, with 10 bases between them. The CDR3 sequence is 14 residues long. CDR1 ENHRY and CDR2 SYGVKD come from the germline V gene. CDR3 in amino acids: CAISVDSANTEAFF. In DNA, the CDR3 is TGTGCCATCAGTGTTGACTCCGCGAACACTGAAGCTTTCTTT.

The genes are TRBV30 and TRBJ1-1, with a tentative D call TRBD1 (5 bases). V dropped 5 bases and J dropped 0 bases, with 7 bases sitting between them. CDR1 and CDR2 from the germline V gene are GTSNPN and SVGIG (reference sequence). CDR3 length: 12 amino acids. CDR3 coding DNA: TGTGCCTGGGGGACCATGAACACTGAAGCTTTCTTT. Protein: CAWGTMNTEAFF.

V and J are TRBV7-8 and TRBJ2-2, with no clear D. Germline-derived CDR1 and CDR2 are SGHVS and FQNEAQ. V gave up 5 bases and J gave up 1 base, with 17 bases separating them. The CDR3 is 17 amino acids. The CDR3 reads CASSQYRDLENTGELFF. Here the CDR3 DNA reads TGTGCCAGCAGCCAGTACCGTGACCTTGAGAACACCGGGGAGCTGTTTTTT.

The J gene is TRBJ2-2, the V gene TRBV6-1; possible D gene TRBD1, 5 bases. CDR1 MNHNS and CDR2 SASEGT come from the germline V gene. V gave up 0 bases and J gave up 0 bases, with 17 bases separating them. The CDR3 extends over 19 amino acids. The CDR3 DNA follows: TGTGCCAGCAGTGAAGCGCGTTATGAACAGGTTACGAACACCGGGGAGCTGTTTTTT. Translation: CASSEARYEQVTNTGELFF.

V usage is TRBV5-1 and J usage is TRBJ2-1; unclear D gene. V lost 1 base and J lost 7, with 18 bases in between. The CDR3 is 16 amino acids. CDR1 and CDR2 (germline): SGHRS, YFSETQ. CDR3 amino acids: CASSLPPLELGNEQFF. The CDR3 DNA follows: TGCGCCAGCAGCTTGCCGCCCCTAGAGTTAGGGAATGAGCAGTTCTTC.

This chain connects TRBV27 to TRBJ2-3, with 8 nucleotides matching TRBD2. V gave up 3 bases and J gave up 8 bases; unmatched junction bases: 7. The CDR3 spans 14 residues. CDR1 and CDR2 from the germline V gene are MNHEY and SMNVEV (reference sequence). The CDR3 here is CASSLYAGGPTQYF. In DNA, the CDR3 is TGTGCCAGCAGTTTGTACGCGGGAGGCCCTACGCAGTATTTT.

V gene TRBV5-1 combines with J gene TRBJ2-5, with 9 positions matching TRBD1. Germline V gives CDR1 SGHRS, CDR2 YFSETQ. The trim removed 2 bases at V and 5 bases at J, leaving 4 bases unmatched. The CDR3 sequence is 14 residues long. CDR3 in amino acids: CASSFTGGGETQYF. CDR3 DNA sequence: TGCGCCAGCAGCTTCACAGGGGGCGGGGAGACCCAGTACTTC.

This clone has only a few counts. The chain recombines TRBV19 with TRBJ1-2; 7 bases agree with TRBD1. Germline V gene data show CDR1 as LNHDA and CDR2 as SQIVND (reference sequence). CDR3 length: 13 residues. Unmatched junction bases numbered 6, after V lost 7 bases and J lost 4 bases. The CDR3 is CASIGRGGYGYTF. As DNA, the CDR3 is TGTGCCAGTATCGGCAGGGGGGGCTATGGCTACACCTTC. The full variable domain, its missing parts supplied by reference TRBV19 and TRBJ1-2, is DGGITQSPKYLFRKEGQNVTLSCEQNLNHDAMYWYRQDPGQGLRLIYYSQIVNDFQKGDIAEGYSVSREKKESFPLTVTSAQKNPTAFYLCASIGRGGYGYTFGSGTRLTVV.

In its sample, this clone is medium-sized. V usage is TRBV19 and J usage is TRBJ1-2, with D perhaps matching TRBD1 (5 bases). Trimming shortened V by 7 bases and J by 5 bases, and 14 bases separated the two germline ends. The CDR3 is made up of 13 amino acids. Germline V gene data show CDR1 as LNHDA and CDR2 as SQIVND (reference sequence). In DNA form, the CDR3 reads TGTGCCAGTAAGACTGCGGGACCTTATGGCTACACCTTC. As protein: CASKTAGPYGYTF.

The chain has TRBV4-1 and TRBJ1-2; 7 nucleotides agree with TRBD1. The CDR3 spans 11 residues. V lost 8 bases and J lost 13; bases outside the gene matches: 10. Per germline, CDR1 MGHRA and CDR2 YSYEKL. CDR3 in amino acids: CASGQASSCTF. CDR3 in DNA: TGCGCCAGCGGACAGGCGAGCTCGTGCACCTTC.

This clone was seen more than once but under ten times. The chain carries TRBV28 and TRBJ2-5; 7 bases are shared with TRBD2. Germline CDR1 MDHEN, CDR2 SYDVKM. This CDR3 comprises 17 residues. V was clipped by 4 bases and J by 2 bases; unmatched bases: 13. DNA of the CDR3: TGTGCCAGCAGTTACGCGGTCCCTAGCGGTTATCAAGAGACCCAGTACTTC. This encodes CASSYAVPSGYQETQYF. Drawing the rest from reference TRBV28 and TRBJ2-5, the complete variable domain is DVKVTQSSRYLVKRTGEKVFLECVQDMDHENMFWYRQDPGLGLRLIYFSYDVKMKEKGDIPEGYSVSREKKERFSLILESASTNQTSMYLCASSYAVPSGYQETQYFGPGTRLLVL.